This T cell receptor (beta chain) was found in a study of PD-1 blockade in mismatch repair-deficient tumors. General observations from the study: After pembrolizumab, tumor-resident clones rose rapidly, then generally contracted before radiologic responses.

Only a few counts were recorded for this clone. Its antigen is not identified. The CDR3 has 13 amino acids. V was shortened by 7 bases and J by 5 bases, with 11 bases between the two germline ends. Germline V gene data show CDR1 as LNHDA and CDR2 as SQIVND (reference sequence). Assay: immunoSEQ multiplex PCR; the TCRdb copy retains only in-frame clones and omits some. The sample consists of roughly 40,000 clones, about 88% of them appearing once. The TCR-sequenced patients were three responders to pembrolizumab. This chain links TRBV19 with TRBJ2-2; D is unclear. This clonotype was obtained from an adult with mismatch repair-deficient cancer. This specimen consisted of peripheral blood, obtained 76 weeks after starting pembrolizumab. Written as DNA, the CDR3 is TGTGCCAGTACCTCGGACGGAACCGGGGAGCTGTTTTTT. It specifies CASTSDGTGELFF.